This TCR beta chain was sequenced during a study of T cell responses to AZD1222 COVID-19 vaccine. Study findings and constraints: The study sampled repertoires only after the peak T cell response. Following two doses of AZD1222, Spike-specific TCR breadth and depth rose. Across the whole spike, CD4 TCRs peaked at regions 160-218 and 743-854. Nearly half of unique spike-specific TCRs reportedly avoided B.1.351 and B.1.1.7 mutated regions.

Profiling relied on immunoSEQ multiplex PCR, and the TCRdb table lists in-frame clones only, not all of them. This sample has around 270,000 clones, with around 93% found just once. This clone was counted a single time. The antigen is undetermined. The source was peripheral blood, collected 28 days after the second AZD1222 dose. This TCR derives from an adult who received the AZD1222 COVID-19 vaccine.

DNA of the CDR3: TGTGCCAGCTCACGGATGGGGACCGAAGCTTTCTTT. Amino acid sequence: CASSRMGTEAFF. J is TRBJ1-1 and V is TRBV18; D perhaps matches TRBD1 (5 bases). CDR1 and CDR2 from the germline V gene are KGHSH and LQKENI. Trimming pared 4 bases from V and 8 bases from J, leaving 11 bases between. The CDR3 extends over 12 amino acids. Full variable domain (missing parts from reference TRBV18 and TRBJ1-1): NAGVMQNPRHLVRRRGQEARLRCSPMKGHSHVYWYRQLPEEGLKFMVYLQKENIIDESGMPKERFSAEFPKEGPSILRIQQVVRGDSAAYFCASSRMGTEAFFGQGTRLTVV.